This T cell receptor beta chain was retrieved from a study of T cell responses to AZD1222 COVID-19 vaccine (dated by TCRdb to the early 2020s). Some background on the complete study: AZD1222 recipients given second doses at about 4 weeks or at about 12 weeks were pooled, since spike-specific TCR depth and breadth were not found to differ between the two schedules. Enrollment into the trials was organized by age into subgroups of 18-55, 56-69 and 70-plus years, and those subgroups contained approximately 150, 30 and 60 TCR-sequenced participants, respectively. A total of approximately 250 trial participants underwent TCR sequencing, of whom some 200 had received two doses of AZD1222 and 26 had received two doses of the MenACWY control vaccine.

The CDR3 regions of human TCRbeta chains were subjected to immunosequencing. Per the source publication's procedure: TCRs in the repertoires were compared against a reference library of SARS-CoV-2-specific TCRs that had been generated with the MIRA antigen-specificity platform. Breadth was defined as the fraction of unique TCRs that were SARS-CoV-2-associated, and depth was defined as the fraction of total T cells that were SARS-CoV-2-associated. Using the MIRA data, each spike-specific TCR was mapped to the spike region that the TCR reacts to and placed in a CD4 or CD8 class. Log10-transformed breadth and depth values were compared by one-way ANOVA with Sidak's multiple comparisons tests. The table comes from immuneACCESS by way of TCRdb, which keeps in-frame sequences with V and J called. Part of the clones is missing from these tables; in studies checked, under half for an unresolved V gene and the rest for unknown reasons. V, J and clone size were drawn from that table, and D and trimming were deduced from the DNA. The sample profile shows some 100,000 clones; about 89% of them were found once. The top ten constitute 15% to 20% of the sample.

V loses 4 bases at its end and J loses 9 bases; junction bases beyond the gene matches: 8. There are 15 amino acids in the CDR3, from cysteine to phenylalanine inclusive. Of all the DNA, just the CDR3 is kept, 45 bases in frame from base 1. CDR1 SGHNT and CDR2 YYREEE are derived from the germline V gene (reference sequence). On this clone: Its antigen is unknown. The sample holds no much larger clone one base away, and base qualities are not on file.

Explained via the paper, the time point label denotes: baseline before first vaccination. Vaccinee samples came from UK trials COV001 and COV002, including a single-blind randomized controlled phase 2/3 trial of AZD1222 (ChAdOx1 nCoV-19) in healthy adults. Trial participant PBMC samples were collected at day 0 and day 28 after the second dose for TCRbeta chain sequencing. What the work shows at the level of the full study, not this receptor alone: In the small 56-69-year group, the increase in depth fell short of significance, most likely because of low power. Because no day 14 peak-response samples were available, the repertoires could be characterized only after the peak T cell response. Spike-specific TCR breadth and depth rose significantly after two AZD1222 doses compared with day 0 and with MenACWY recipients. The whole spike protein was spanned by vaccine-associated CD4 TCRs, and dominant responses were seen in regions 160-218 and 743-854. Nearly half of unique spike-specific TCRs reportedly recognized epitopes outside regions mutated in the B.1.351 and B.1.1.7 variants. Participants were mostly white British, with more females than males. The authors suggested clonal diversity may have been underestimated. Only six or seven AZD1222 recipients were SARS-CoV-2 seropositive at baseline, limiting conclusions about previously exposed vaccinees.

The material sequenced was peripheral blood, taken on day 0 of AZD1222 vaccination. This sequence uses TRBV5-4 and TRBJ1-6; 9 nucleotides in the junction match TRBD1. The receptor was isolated from an adult in good health. The DNA sequence is TGTGCCAGCAGCGCCTGGACAGGGGCGATTTCACCCCTCCACTTT. This translates into CASSAWTGAISPLHF.